The 3 T cell receptor beta chains given below trace back to one sample, sequenced in a study of blood T cell repertoires in COVID-19. Repertoires were generated with immunoSEQ multiplex PCR, while TCRdb's copy carries only in-frame clones and drops some. The table records about 190,000 clones, roughly nine tenths of them present only once. The sample was peripheral blood. All receptors derive from a man aged 30 to 45 with acute or convalescent COVID-19.

The rearrangement uses TRBV7-8 and TRBJ2-5, with D tentatively TRBD1 (6 bases). The CDR3 has 14 residues. V lost 1 base to trimming and J lost 2 bases, with 8 bases between them. The germline V gene has CDR1 SGHVS and CDR2 FQNEAQ. The CDR3 spells CASSLVRGQETQYF. CDR3 DNA: TGTGCCAGCAGCTTAGTCAGGGGACAAGAGACCCAGTACTTC.

This clone was recorded once. The V call is TRBV29-1, the J call TRBJ1-3, with D uncertain. V lost 7 bases and J 1 base, leaving 5 bases between the germline ends. CDR3 length equals 11 residues. Germline lookup yields CDR1 SQVTM and CDR2 ANQGSEA. CDR3 residues: CSGGSGNTIYF. The CDR3 region has the DNA TGCAGCGGCGGGTCTGGAAACACCATATATTTT.

A few counts support this clone. The genes are TRBV30 and TRBJ2-2, with 12 bases fitting TRBD1. Trimming at V came to 5 bases and at J to 0 bases, leaving 1 base not matched to a gene. CDR3 size: 15 residues. CDR1 and CDR2 (germline): GTSNPN, SVGIG (reference sequence). The CDR3 region has the DNA TGTGCCTGGGGGACAGGGGGCACGAACACCGGGGAGCTGTTTTTT. Protein product: CAWGTGGTNTGELFF.